This passage covers 23 T cell receptor beta chains from one sample sequenced in a study of shared clonotypes between healthy human individuals. Repertoires were generated with immunoSEQ multiplex PCR, while TCRdb's copy carries only in-frame clones and drops some. Of fewer than 1.6 million clones in the sample, around 98.5% were seen once. Specimen: naive CD4+ T cells sorted from blood. The subset was: CD45RA+ positively selected. The receptors come from a man aged 30-40 years in good health.

The rearrangement joins TRBV4-2 to TRBJ2-3; TRBD1 might be the D (5 bases). Germline V CDR1 and CDR2: LGHNA, YNFKEQ. The CDR3 extends over 16 amino acids. Trimming cost V 0 bases and J 5 bases, with 15 bases left between them. DNA of the CDR3: TGTGCCAGCAGCCAAGAGGCATCAGGGTGGGAAGATACGCAGTATTTT. Protein product: CASSQEASGWEDTQYF.

The J gene is TRBJ2-7, the V gene TRBV5-4; TRBD1 aligns across 8 bases. Germline V CDR1 and CDR2: SGHNT, YYREEE (reference sequence). Trimming at V came to 2 bases and at J to 5 bases, leaving 6 bases not matched to a gene. The CDR3 is 14 amino acids. The CDR3 is CASSFDRGGDEQYF. CDR3 bases: TGTGCCAGCAGCTTCGACAGGGGCGGCGACGAGCAGTACTTC.

CDR3 region: CASSQEGTLVGKLFF. For the CDR3, the DNA is TGCGCCAGCAGCCAAGAAGGGACCCTGGTTGGAAAACTGTTTTTT. V usage is TRBV4-1 and J usage is TRBJ1-4; tentatively, D is TRBD1 (5 bases). The CDR3 has 15 residues. V lost 0 bases and J 10 bases, leaving 15 bases between the germline ends. CDR1 is MGHRA, CDR2 YSYEKL, per germline.

Worth noting for this clone: The same CDR3 can be traced to other DNA sequences in this sample. The rearrangement uses TRBV10-3 and TRBJ1-5; D not certain. CDR1 and CDR2 from the germline V gene are ENHRY and SYGVKD. V shed 7 bases and J shed 3 bases, with 10 bases lying between them. This CDR3 has 13 residues. This CDR3 reads CAINGQVNQPQHF. The CDR3 DNA sequence: TGTGCCATCAATGGGCAGGTCAATCAGCCCCAGCATTTT.

This clone occurred once. The CDR3 DNA is TGTGCCACCAGCAGAGATCCTCAGCCCCAGCATTTT. Translating it yields CATSRDPQPQHF. The V gene is TRBV15, the J gene TRBJ1-5; D not resolved. The germline gives CDR1 LNHNV, CDR2 YYDKDF (reference sequence). Trimming removed 0 bases at V and 6 bases at J, with 3 bases between. The CDR3 is 12 residues long.

This chain links TRBV7-8 with TRBJ2-2; D is undetermined. Germline CDR1 SGHVS, CDR2 FQNEAQ. CDR3 length: 18 residues. The V and J ends lost 1 base and 4 bases respectively, with 19 bases between them. CDR3 residues: CASSLGVQRRVGTGELFF. DNA of the CDR3: TGTGCCAGCAGCTTAGGAGTCCAGCGACGAGTAGGCACCGGGGAGCTGTTTTTT.

V and J are TRBV7-2 and TRBJ1-2, with TRBD1 identical over 7 bases. V lost 5 bases to trimming and J lost 6 bases; unmatched junction nucleotides: 9. The CDR3 totals 14 residues. Germline V gene data show CDR1 as SGHTA and CDR2 as FQGNSA. This CDR3 is CASSPADRAHGYTF. The CDR3 bases are TGTGCCAGCAGCCCAGCCGACAGGGCCCATGGCTACACCTTC.

The chain combines TRBV10-3 with TRBJ2-1, with TRBD2 identical over 9 bases. The CDR3 covers 13 residues. CDR1 is ENHRY and CDR2 is SYGVKD in the germline V gene. With 0 bases clipped from V and 9 bases from J, the junction kept 0 bases outside the gene matches. The CDR3 DNA reads as TGTGCCATCAGTGAGTCAGCGGGGGGTGAGCAGTTCTTC. Encoded protein: CAISESAGGEQFF.

This chain uses TRBV28 with TRBJ2-4; a possible D gene is TRBD1 (5 bases). Trimming took 1 base from V and 5 from J, leaving 15 bases between them. The V gene's germline CDR1 is MDHEN and CDR2 SYDVKM. The CDR3 totals 16 residues. Here the CDR3 reads CASSLFRGIGENIQYF. DNA for the CDR3: TGTGCCAGCAGTTTATTTAGGGGAATAGGGGAAAACATTCAGTACTTC.

This chain links TRBV7-2 with TRBJ2-5; D possibly corresponds to TRBD1 (6 bases). Looked up from germline, CDR1 is SGHTA and CDR2 is FQGNSA. There are 14 residues in the CDR3. V was pared by 5 bases and J by 4 bases, with 14 bases between. The CDR3 loop is CASSAWDTRETQYF. CDR3 nucleotide sequence: TGTGCCAGCAGCGCATGGGACACCAGAGAGACCCAGTACTTC.

The chain is built from TRBV7-8 and TRBJ2-7; D might be TRBD1 (5 bases). Germline lookup yields CDR1 SGHVS and CDR2 FQNEAQ. The CDR3 is 17 residues long. Trimming pared 1 base from V and 3 bases from J, leaving 19 bases between. The CDR3 DNA sequence: TGTGCCAGCAGCTTAGTGGCAGGGCAAATTCTAGGCTACGAGCAGTACTTC. Protein sequence: CASSLVAGQILGYEQYF. The full variable domain, rest sourced from reference TRBV7-8 and TRBJ2-7, is GAGVSQSPRYKVAKRGQDVALRCDPISGHVSLFWYQQALGQGPEFLTYFQNEAQLDKSGLPSDRFFAERPEGSVSTLKIQRTQQEDSAVYLCASSLVAGQILGYEQYFGPGTRLTVT.

The chain joins TRBV28 to TRBJ2-7; D is possibly TRBD1 (5 bases). V lost 8 bases and J lost 0, with 11 bases in between. The CDR3 covers 13 residues. Germline CDR1 reads MDHEN; CDR2 reads SYDVKM. CDR3 nucleotides: TGTGCCAGCTTTGGGCAGGGCTCCTACGAGCAGTACTTC. This gives the protein CASFGQGSYEQYF. Drawing the rest from reference TRBV28 and TRBJ2-7, the complete variable domain is DVKVTQSSRYLVKRTGEKVFLECVQDMDHENMFWYRQDPGLGLRLIYFSYDVKMKEKGDIPEGYSVSREKKERFSLILESASTNQTSMYLCASFGQGSYEQYFGPGTRLTVT.

This chain links TRBV11-2 with TRBJ2-7; D is unclear. The CDR3 covers 13 residues. Germline V gives CDR1 SGHAT, CDR2 FQNNGV. Trimming removed 5 bases at V and 3 bases at J, with 11 bases between. In DNA form, the CDR3 reads TGTGCCAGCAGCCGACCGACGAGCTACGAGCAGTACTTC. It codes for CASSRPTSYEQYF.

The chain is built from TRBV5-6 and TRBJ2-3, with D possibly TRBD1 on 5 matching bases. Germline CDR1 is SGHDT and CDR2 is YYEEEE. V lost 6 bases to trimming and J lost 0 bases, with 11 bases between them. The CDR3 has 14 residues. The CDR3 DNA sequence: TGTGCCAGCACCCTGACAGTTAGCACAGATACGCAGTATTTT. Its protein product is CASTLTVSTDTQYF.

The V gene is TRBV19, the J gene TRBJ2-1; 10 bases map to TRBD2. Losses at the gene ends were 4 bases for V and 9 bases for J; bases not matched to a gene: 6. In germline, CDR1 is LNHDA, CDR2 SQIVND (reference sequence). This CDR3 is built from 14 residues. The CDR3 reads CASSSLAGVGEQFF. Written as DNA, the CDR3 is TGTGCCAGTAGTAGTCTAGCGGGAGTGGGTGAGCAGTTCTTC. Variable domain in full (rest from reference TRBV19 and TRBJ2-1): DGGITQSPKYLFRKEGQNVTLSCEQNLNHDAMYWYRQDPGQGLRLIYYSQIVNDFQKGDIAEGYSVSREKKESFPLTVTSAQKNPTAFYLCASSSLAGVGEQFFGPGTRLTVL.

J is TRBJ2-7 and V is TRBV29-1; no reliable D call. The V and J ends lost 4 bases and 3 bases respectively, with 7 bases between them. The CDR3 length is 11 residues. The germline V gene encodes CDR1 SQVTM and CDR2 ANQGSEA. The CDR3 loop reads CSVVVGYEQYF. CDR3 bases: TGCAGCGTTGTGGTAGGCTACGAGCAGTACTTC.

The CDR3 coding sequence is TGTGCCAGCAGCGGGACCCTTAGATTCTACGAGCAGTACTTC. Translating it yields CASSGTLRFYEQYF. This chain links TRBV11-2 with TRBJ2-7; D possibly uses TRBD1 or TRBD2 (5 bases each). V lost 5 bases and J lost 3, with 14 bases in between. The CDR3 covers 14 residues. Germline V lookup: CDR1 SGHAT, CDR2 FQNNGV.

The rearrangement links TRBV12-2 to TRBJ1-5. TRBV12-2 is assigned pseudogene status. This CDR3 region has 15 residues. In DNA, the CDR3 is TGTGCAAGTCGTTCCTCCCGGGACCCCAATCAGCCCCAGCATTTT. Residues: CASRSSRDPNQPQHF.

The chain uses TRBV19 and TRBJ1-5; the D gene is possibly TRBD1 (5 bases). Germline V CDR1 and CDR2: LNHDA, SQIVND (reference sequence). V was cut by 6 bases and J by 0 bases, with 9 bases left in between. The CDR3 spans 14 residues. The CDR3 DNA reads TGTGCCAGTAGCAGGGAACTTAGCAATCAGCCCCAGCATTTT. As protein: CASSRELSNQPQHF.

The chain couples TRBV2 to TRBJ2-3; possible D gene TRBD2, 7 bases. The V and J ends lost 4 bases and 4 bases respectively, with 12 bases between them. Germline V gene sequence: CDR1 SNHLY, CDR2 FYNNEI. The CDR3 loop spans 14 amino acids. Written as DNA, the CDR3 is TGTGCCAGCAGTGGAAGCGGGACACCAGATACGCAGTATTTT. Translation: CASSGSGTPDTQYF.

The chain couples TRBV7-3 to TRBJ2-1; possibly TRBD1 for D (6 bases). This CDR3 has 15 residues. Germline V gene sequence: CDR1 SGHTA, CDR2 FQGTGA. Trimming shortened V by 4 bases and J by 5 bases, and 15 bases separated the two germline ends. CDR3 coding DNA: TGTGCCAGCAGCTGGTCCCGGGACATTAACAATGAGCAGTTCTTC. Residues: CASSWSRDINNEQFF.

This clone came up once. The chain employs TRBV30 and TRBJ1-5; the D is unclear. V gave up 5 bases and J gave up 4 bases, with 9 bases separating them. The germline gives CDR1 GTSNPN, CDR2 SVGIG (reference sequence). This CDR3 comprises 12 residues. DNA for the CDR3: TGTGCCTGGGGGGTCCCTAATCAGCCCCAGCATTTT. This sequence encodes CAWGVPNQPQHF.

This chain joins TRBV2 and TRBJ1-4; D remains unclear. Germline CDR1 reads SNHLY; CDR2 reads FYNNEI. The germline V and J ends were trimmed by 5 bases and 7 bases, with 14 bases remaining between them. The CDR3 is 14 amino acids. The CDR3 here is CASSSRRSGEKLFF. CDR3 DNA sequence: TGTGCCAGCAGTTCCCGCAGGTCAGGTGAAAAACTGTTTTTT.